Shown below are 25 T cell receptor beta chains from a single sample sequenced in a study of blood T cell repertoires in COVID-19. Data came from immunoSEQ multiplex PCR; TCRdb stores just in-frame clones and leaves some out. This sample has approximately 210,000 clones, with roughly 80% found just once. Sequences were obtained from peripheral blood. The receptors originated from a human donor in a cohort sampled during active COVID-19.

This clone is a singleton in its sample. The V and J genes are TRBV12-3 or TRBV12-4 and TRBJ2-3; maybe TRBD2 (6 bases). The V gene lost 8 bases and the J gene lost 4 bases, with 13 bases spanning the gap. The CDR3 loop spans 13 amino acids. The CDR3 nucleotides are TGTGCCAGCTCGCGAGGGGAGGCAGATACGCAGTATTTT. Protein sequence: CASSRGEADTQYF.

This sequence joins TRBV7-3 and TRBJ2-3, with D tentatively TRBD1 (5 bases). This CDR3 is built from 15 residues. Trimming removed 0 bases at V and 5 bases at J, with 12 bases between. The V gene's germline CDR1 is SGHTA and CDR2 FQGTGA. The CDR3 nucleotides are TGTGCCAGCAGCTTAACTTATGGGGCCCTAGATACGCAGTATTTT. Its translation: CASSLTYGALDTQYF.

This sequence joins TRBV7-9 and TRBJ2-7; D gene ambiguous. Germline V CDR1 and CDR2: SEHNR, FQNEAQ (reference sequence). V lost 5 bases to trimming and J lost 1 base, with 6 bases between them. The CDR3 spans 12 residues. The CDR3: CASSTVSYEQYF. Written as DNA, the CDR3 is TGTGCCAGCAGCACAGTGTCCTACGAGCAGTACTTC.

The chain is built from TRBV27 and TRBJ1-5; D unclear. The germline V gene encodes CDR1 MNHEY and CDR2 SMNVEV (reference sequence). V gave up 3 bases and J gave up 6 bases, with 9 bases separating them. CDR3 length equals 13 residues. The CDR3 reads CASSFREGQPQHF. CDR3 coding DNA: TGTGCCAGCAGTTTCCGGGAAGGTCAGCCCCAGCATTTT.

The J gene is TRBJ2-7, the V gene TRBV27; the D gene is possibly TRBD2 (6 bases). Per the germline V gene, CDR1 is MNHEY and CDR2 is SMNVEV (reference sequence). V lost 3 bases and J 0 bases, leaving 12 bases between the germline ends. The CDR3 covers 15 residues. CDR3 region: CASSFSGVTSYEQYF. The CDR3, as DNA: TGTGCCAGCAGTTTCTCGGGAGTCACCTCCTACGAGCAGTACTTC.

The CDR3 loop is CAWSYRGADIQYF. Written as DNA, the CDR3 is TGTGCCTGGAGTTACCGGGGAGCCGACATTCAGTACTTC. The chain combines TRBV30 with TRBJ2-4, with D maybe TRBD2 (5 bases). Trimming removed 2 bases from V and 8 bases from J, with 13 bases in between. The length of the CDR3 is 13 residues. Germline CDR1 and CDR2: GTSNPN and SVGIG (reference sequence). The whole variable domain, filled in from reference TRBV30 and TRBJ2-4, reads SQTIHQWPATLVQPVGSPLSLECTVEGTSNPNLYWYRQAAGRGLQLLFYSVGIGQISSEVPQNLSASRPQDRQFILSSKKLLLSDSGFYLCAWSYRGADIQYFGAGTRLSVL.

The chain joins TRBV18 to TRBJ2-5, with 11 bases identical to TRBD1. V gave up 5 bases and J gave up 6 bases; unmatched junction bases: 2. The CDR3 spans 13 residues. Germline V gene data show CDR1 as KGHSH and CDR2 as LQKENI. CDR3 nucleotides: TGTGCCAGCTCATGGACAGGGGGCCAGACCCAGTACTTC. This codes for CASSWTGGQTQYF.

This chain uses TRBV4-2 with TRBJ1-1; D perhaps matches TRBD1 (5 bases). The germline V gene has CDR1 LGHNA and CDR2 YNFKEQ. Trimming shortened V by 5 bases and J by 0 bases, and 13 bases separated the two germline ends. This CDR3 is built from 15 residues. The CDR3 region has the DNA TGTGCCAGCAGCGATCGGGGGACGGTGAACACTGAAGCTTTCTTT. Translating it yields CASSDRGTVNTEAFF.

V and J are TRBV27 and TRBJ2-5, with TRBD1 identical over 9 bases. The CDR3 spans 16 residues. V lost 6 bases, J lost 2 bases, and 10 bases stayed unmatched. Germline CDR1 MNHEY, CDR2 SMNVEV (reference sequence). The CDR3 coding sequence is TGTGCCAGCAGCCTATCCGGACAGGGGAGGCAAGAGACCCAGTACTTC. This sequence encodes CASSLSGQGRQETQYF.

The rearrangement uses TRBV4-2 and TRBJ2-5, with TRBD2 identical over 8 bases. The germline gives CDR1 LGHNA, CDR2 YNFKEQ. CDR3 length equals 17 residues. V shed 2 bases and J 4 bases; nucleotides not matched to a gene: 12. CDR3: CASSQSAGEGRGETQYF. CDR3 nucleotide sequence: TGTGCCAGCAGCCAATCAGCGGGAGAGGGGAGGGGAGAGACCCAGTACTTC.

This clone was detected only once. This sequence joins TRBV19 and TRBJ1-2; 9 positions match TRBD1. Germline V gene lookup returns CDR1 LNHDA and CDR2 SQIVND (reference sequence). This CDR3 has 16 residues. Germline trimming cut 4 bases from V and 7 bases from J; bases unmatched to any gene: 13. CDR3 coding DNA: TGTGCCAGTAGTACCCTCCGGGACAGGGCTTGGGGTGGCTACACCTTC. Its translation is CASSTLRDRAWGGYTF.

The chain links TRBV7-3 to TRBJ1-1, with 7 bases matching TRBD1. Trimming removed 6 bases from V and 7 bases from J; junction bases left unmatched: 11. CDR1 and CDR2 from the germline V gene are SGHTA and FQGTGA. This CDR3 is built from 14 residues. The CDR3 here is CASRPQQGTVEAFF. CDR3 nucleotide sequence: TGTGCCAGCAGACCTCAACAGGGGACCGTTGAAGCTTTCTTT.

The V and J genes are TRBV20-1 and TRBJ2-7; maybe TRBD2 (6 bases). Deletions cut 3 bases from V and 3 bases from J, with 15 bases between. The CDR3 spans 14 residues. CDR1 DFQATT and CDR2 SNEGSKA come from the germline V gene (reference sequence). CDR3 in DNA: TGCAGTGCTAGTGCTCTAACCGGGAGCTACGAGCAGTACTTC. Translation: CSASALTGSYEQYF.

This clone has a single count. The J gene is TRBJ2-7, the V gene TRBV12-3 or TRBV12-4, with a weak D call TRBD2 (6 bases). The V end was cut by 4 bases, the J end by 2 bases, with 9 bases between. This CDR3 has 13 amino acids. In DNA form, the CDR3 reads TGTGCCAGCAGTTCGCGGGGCCCCTACGAGCAGTACTTC. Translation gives CASSSRGPYEQYF.

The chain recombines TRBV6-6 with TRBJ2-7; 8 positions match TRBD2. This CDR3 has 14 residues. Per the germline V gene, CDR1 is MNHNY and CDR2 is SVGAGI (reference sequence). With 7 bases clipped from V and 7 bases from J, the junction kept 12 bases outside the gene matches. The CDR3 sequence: CASTPRGGPREQYF. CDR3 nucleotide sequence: TGTGCCAGCACCCCCCGGGGGGGGCCGAGGGAGCAGTACTTC.

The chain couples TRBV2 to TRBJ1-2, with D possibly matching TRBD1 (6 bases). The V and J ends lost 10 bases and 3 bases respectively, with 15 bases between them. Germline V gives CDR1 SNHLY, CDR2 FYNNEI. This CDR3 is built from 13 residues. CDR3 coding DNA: TGTGCCACCCGACAGGCCCGCGACTATGGCTACACCTTC. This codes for CATRQARDYGYTF.

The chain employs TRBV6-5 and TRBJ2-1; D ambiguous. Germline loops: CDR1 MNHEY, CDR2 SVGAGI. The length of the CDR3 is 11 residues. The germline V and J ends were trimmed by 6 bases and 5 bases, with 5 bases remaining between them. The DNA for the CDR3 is TGTGCCAGCAGGCAGAACAATGAGCAGTTCTTC. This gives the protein CASRQNNEQFF.

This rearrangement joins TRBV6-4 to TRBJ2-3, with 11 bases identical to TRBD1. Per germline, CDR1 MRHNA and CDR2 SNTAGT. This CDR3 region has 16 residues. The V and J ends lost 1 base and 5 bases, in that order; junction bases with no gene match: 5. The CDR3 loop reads CASSDYPGQGGDTQYF. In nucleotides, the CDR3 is TGTGCCAGCAGTGACTACCCGGGACAGGGGGGAGATACGCAGTATTTT.

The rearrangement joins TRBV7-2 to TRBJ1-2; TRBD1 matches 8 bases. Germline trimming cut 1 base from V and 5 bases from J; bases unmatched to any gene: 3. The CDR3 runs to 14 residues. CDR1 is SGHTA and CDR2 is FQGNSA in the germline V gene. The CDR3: CASSLERTGYGYTF. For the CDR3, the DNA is TGTGCCAGCAGCTTAGAGAGGACAGGGTATGGCTACACCTTC. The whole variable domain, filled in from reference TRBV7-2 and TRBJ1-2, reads GAGVSQSPSNKVTEKGKDVELRCDPISGHTALYWYRQSLGQGLEFLIYFQGNSAPDKSGLPSDRFSAERTGGSVSTLTIQRTQQEDSAVYLCASSLERTGYGYTFGSGTRLTVV.

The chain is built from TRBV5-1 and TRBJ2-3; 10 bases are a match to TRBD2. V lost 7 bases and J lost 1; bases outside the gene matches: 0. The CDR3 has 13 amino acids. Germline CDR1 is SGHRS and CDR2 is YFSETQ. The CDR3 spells CASGTSGTDTQYF. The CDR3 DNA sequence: TGCGCCAGCGGGACTAGCGGCACAGATACGCAGTATTTT.

The CDR3 loop reads CAWSTGEGYTF. The CDR3 bases are TGTGCCTGGAGTACAGGGGAAGGCTACACCTTC. The chain couples TRBV30 to TRBJ1-2; 7 positions match TRBD1. The V segment lost 2 bases and the J segment 8 bases; nucleotides outside the gene matches: 2. The CDR3 loop spans 11 amino acids. The germline V gene encodes CDR1 GTSNPN and CDR2 SVGIG (reference sequence).

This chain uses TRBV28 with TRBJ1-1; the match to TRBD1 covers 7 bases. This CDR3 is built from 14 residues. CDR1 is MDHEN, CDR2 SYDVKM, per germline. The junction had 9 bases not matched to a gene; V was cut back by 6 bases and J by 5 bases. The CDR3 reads CASRRRTGRTEAFF. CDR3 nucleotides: TGTGCCAGCAGACGTAGGACAGGTCGGACTGAAGCTTTCTTT.

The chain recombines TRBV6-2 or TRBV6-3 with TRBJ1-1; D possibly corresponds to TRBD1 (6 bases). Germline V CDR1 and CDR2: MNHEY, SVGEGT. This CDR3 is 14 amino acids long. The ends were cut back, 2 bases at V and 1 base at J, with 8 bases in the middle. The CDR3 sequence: CASSYIGGNTEAFF. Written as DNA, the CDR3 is TGTGCCAGCAGTTACATAGGGGGGAACACTGAAGCTTTCTTT.

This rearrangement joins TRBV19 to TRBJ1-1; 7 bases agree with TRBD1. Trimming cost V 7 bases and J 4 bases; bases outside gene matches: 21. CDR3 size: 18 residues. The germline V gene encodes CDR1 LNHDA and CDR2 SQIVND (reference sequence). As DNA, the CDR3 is TGTGCCAGTACCCCTCGTTCTCGGTTGGGACAGCAGGGCACTGAAGCTTTCTTT. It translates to CASTPRSRLGQQGTEAFF.

CDR3 in amino acids: CASSLVSGYTDTQYF. Written as DNA, the CDR3 is TGTGCCAGCAGCTTAGTGTCGGGATACACAGATACGCAGTATTTT. The chain uses TRBV7-9 and TRBJ2-3, with D possibly being TRBD2 (5 bases). V gave up 1 base and J gave up 2 bases, with 10 bases separating them. The germline gives CDR1 SEHNR, CDR2 FQNEAQ (reference sequence). CDR3 size: 15 residues.